This T cell receptor (beta chain) was retrieved from a study of chemoradiotherapy in HPV16-positive cancers. General observations from the study: Candidate HPV-specific clones and E7-related TCR motifs grew in tumor during treatment. Only a couple of HPV16-positive patients supplied the functional HPV-specificity definition.

Repeated repertoire sampling spanned the course of chemoradiotherapy. Some clones are missing from TCRdb's copy, which holds only in-frame ones; the method was immunoSEQ multiplex PCR. The sample has approximately 3,100 clones, around 82% seen once; the top ten hold around 3%. As concerns this clone: What it binds is unknown.

Source: tumor tissue, taken from a patient who underwent chemoradiotherapy. The receptor comes from a human donor with HPV-associated anogenital cancer.

CDR3 protein: CASSRTSGTYNEQFF. CDR3 sequence (DNA): TGTGCCAGCAGCCGGACTAGCGGGACATACAATGAGCAGTTCTTC. The V and J genes are TRBV11-2 and TRBJ2-1, with 12 bases lining up with TRBD2. The CDR3 length is 15 residues. Trimming removed 5 bases from V and 4 bases from J; junction bases left unmatched: 3. Germline assignment: CDR1 SGHAT and CDR2 FQNNGV. The whole variable domain, filled in from reference TRBV11-2 and TRBJ2-1, reads EAGVAQSPRYKIIEKRQSVAFWCNPISGHATLYWYQQILGQGPKLLIQFQNNGVVDDSQLPKDRFSAERLKGVDSTLKIQPAKLEDSAVYLCASSRTSGTYNEQFFGPGTRLTVL.